This T cell receptor gamma chain was sequenced in a study of Vδ1+ human thymocytes. Findings and limits, study-wide: TRG sequences recurred across donors, whereas TRD sequences stayed essentially private. Thymic TRG and TRD repertoires appeared highly polyclonal, with Gaussian CDR3 length distributions.

J lost 2 bases, V lost 0 bases, and 7 bases had no gene match. The CDR3 extends over 15 amino acids. Looked up from germline, CDR1 is VTNTFY and CDR2 is YDVSTARD (reference sequence). With respect to this clone: Its antigen is unknown.

Extracted RNA was reverse transcribed into cDNA. Multiplex PCR used pooled V-gene forward primers and a constant-region reverse primer to amplify CDR3s. TCRdb re-analyzed the multiplex PCR reads via CATT. The repertoire holds more than 8,000 gamma-chain clones, with less than 70% as singletons. The sequencing sample was made of Vdelta1+ gamma-delta thymocytes from the thymus. The subset denotes: FACS-sorted CD3+ TCRalphabeta- TCRVdelta1+ TCRVdelta2- thymocytes. The chain has TRGV3 and TRGJ1 or TRGJ2. The J gene was missing in TCRdb and was found by matching the end of the DNA to germline. The sequence was collected from a girl under three years old who had congenital heart surgery. As DNA, the CDR3 is TGTGCCACCTGGGACAGGCCCTACTATTATTATAAGAAACTCTTT. Encoded protein: CATWDRPYYYYKKLF.